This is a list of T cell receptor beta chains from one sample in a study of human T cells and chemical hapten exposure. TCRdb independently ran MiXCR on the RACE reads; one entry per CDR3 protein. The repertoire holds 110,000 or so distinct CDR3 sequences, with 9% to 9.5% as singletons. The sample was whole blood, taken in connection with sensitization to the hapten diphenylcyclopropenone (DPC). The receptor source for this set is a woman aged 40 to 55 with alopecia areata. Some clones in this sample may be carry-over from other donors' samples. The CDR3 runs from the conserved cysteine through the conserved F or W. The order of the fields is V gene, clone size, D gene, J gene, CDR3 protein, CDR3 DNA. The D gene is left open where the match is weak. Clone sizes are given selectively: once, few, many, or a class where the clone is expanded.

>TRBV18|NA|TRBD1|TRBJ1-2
CASSPDRGPVGYTF
TGTGCCAGCTCACCGGACAGGGGGCCTGTTGGCTACACCTTC
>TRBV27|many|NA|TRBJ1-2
CASSLSSGSGYTF
TGTGCCAGCAGTTTATCGTCAGGGTCTGGCTACACCTTC
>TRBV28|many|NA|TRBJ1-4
CASSLWRSLDGTTNEKLFF
TGTGCCAGCAGTTTATGGAGATCCCTGGACGGTACAACTAATGAAAAACTGTTTTTT
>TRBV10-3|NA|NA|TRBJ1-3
CAGKRDTGSFGNTIYF
TGTGCGGGTAAACGGGACACAGGTTCTTTTGGAAACACCATATATTTT
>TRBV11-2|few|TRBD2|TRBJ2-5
CASSPSGGETQYF
TGTGCCAGCAGCCCGAGCGGGGGAGAGACCCAGTACTTC
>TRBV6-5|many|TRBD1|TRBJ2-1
CASTLRGPRNEQFF
TGTGCCAGCACCCTCAGGGGGCCCCGCAATGAGCAGTTCTTC
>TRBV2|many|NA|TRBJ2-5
CAGRVQETQYF
TGTGCCGGCAGGGTTCAAGAGACCCAGTACTTC
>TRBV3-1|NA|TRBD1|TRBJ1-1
CASSQEDRGLSTEAFF
TGTGCCAGCAGCCAAGAGGACAGGGGACTGAGCACTGAAGCTTTCTTT
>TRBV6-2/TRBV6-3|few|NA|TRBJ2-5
CASSYSSQQTETQYF
TGTGCCAGCAGTTACTCGTCCCAGCAGACCGAGACCCAGTACTTC
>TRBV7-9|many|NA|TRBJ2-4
CASSLGGVAKNIQYF
TGTGCCAGCAGCCTAGGCGGGGTAGCCAAAAACATTCAGTACTTC
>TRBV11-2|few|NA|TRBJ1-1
CASSLDLSGVGAFF
TGTGCCAGCAGCTTAGATCTTTCCGGAGTTGGAGCTTTCTTT